The clone carrying this T cell receptor beta chain was detected ten times or more. Its specificity is unknown. The V gene's germline CDR1 is DFQATT and CDR2 SNEGSKA (reference sequence). V was cut by 3 bases and J by 0 bases, with 9 bases left in between. CDR3 length equals 13 residues. Sequencing libraries for TCR beta were prepared with iRepertoire HTBI primers and Arm-PCR of CDR3 regions. In TCRdb, the multiplex PCR reads were re-called with MiXCR into one record per CDR3 protein. The table has some 490,000 distinct CDR3 sequences, approximately 12% seen once. This sample is part of a study of regulatory T cells in long-lasting Graves disease. Study outcomes and limitations: TRBV28, TRBJ1-2 and TRBJ2-5 emerged as the favored segments in persistent disease.

Described time point: newly diagnosed GD, antithyroid drugs for less than 3 months. Extracted PBMC RNA gave rise to the TCR library. Roughly 8.3 milliliters of peripheral blood were taken and placed in EDTA tubes. Another study also made use of these data, one on T cells in Graves' hyperthyroidism and ophthalmopathy. That study reports: The authors deemed Graves' hyperthyroidism stable absent ophthalmopathy progression within 18 months. Hyperthyroidism in the patients, aged 18 to 65, was newly diagnosed and under 2 months in duration.

This chain joins TRBV20-1 and TRBJ2-7, with unresolved D. This sequence originates from a young woman with Graves disease. Specimen: peripheral blood mononuclear cells (PBMCs), collected at new diagnosis, from a patient treated with antithyroid drugs. The CDR3 sequence: CSASSPFSYEQYF. The CDR3 DNA follows: TGCAGTGCTAGCAGTCCTTTCTCCTACGAGCAGTACTTC.